A single sample is the source of the 19 T cell receptor beta chains below, sequenced in a study of blood T cells in healthy people across ages. Then a second PCR, running about 6 to 12 cycles, was carried out with a sample-barcoded 5' primer and a J-beta primer mix. MiXCR was run by TCRdb on the 5' RACE reads, yielding one entry per CDR3 protein. The sample shows some 700,000 distinct CDR3 sequences, approximately 39% of them seen only once. Material for sequencing was blood. The receptors stem from a woman aged 60 to 75 in good health.

A word on this clonotype: Relative to the germline gene, one junction end is altered; a read error may explain this. The chain carries TRBV12-3 or TRBV12-4 and TRBJ2-3; D is uncertain. The CDR3 consists of 13 residues. The CDR3 spells CATSASYADAQYF. Written as DNA, the CDR3 is TGTGCCACCTCTGCCTCCTACGCAGATGCGCAGTATTTT.

Remarks on this clonotype: A junction end diverges from the germline sequence, so it may reflect a read error. The chain has TRBV5-6 and TRBJ2-3; TRBD1 might be the D (6 bases). This CDR3 comprises 13 residues. Germline V gives CDR1 SGHDT, CDR2 YYEEEE. The CDR3 DNA is TGTACCAGCAGCTTGGGGGCGGCAGATACGCAGTATTTT. Protein product: CTSSLGAADTQYF.

The genes are TRBV20-1 and TRBJ1-1; D perhaps matches TRBD1 (5 bases). Germline V gene sequence: CDR1 DFQATT, CDR2 SNEGSKA (reference sequence). Trimming removed 7 bases from V and 5 bases from J, with 20 bases in between. The CDR3 loop spans 14 amino acids. The CDR3 region has the DNA TGCAGTGTCAGCGGCAGGGTAGACGGAACTGAAGCTTTCTTT. It specifies CSVSGRVDGTEAFF.

This clonotype was observed a few times. The V gene is TRBV6-5, the J gene TRBJ2-7; D gene ambiguous. Germline V gene data show CDR1 as MNHEY and CDR2 as SVGAGI. The ends were cut back, 0 bases at V and 2 bases at J, with 8 bases in the middle. The CDR3 runs 14 residues. The CDR3 here is CASSYSLHPYEQYF. CDR3 in DNA: TGTGCCAGCAGTTACTCGCTACACCCCTACGAGCAGTACTTC.

J is TRBJ2-1 and V is TRBV7-2; a weak D match, TRBD1 (5 bases). Germline CDR1 and CDR2: SGHTA and FQGNSA. The V gene lost 11 bases and the J gene lost 5 bases, with 19 bases spanning the gap. The CDR3 covers 14 residues. CDR3: CAGKLPGSHNEQFF. The CDR3 DNA reads as TGTGCCGGTAAACTCCCAGGGTCCCACAATGAGCAGTTCTTC.

On this clonotype itself: Germline and junction disagree at one end, which may indicate a read error. The V call is TRBV6-5, the J call TRBJ1-5, with 8 bases matching TRBD1. The CDR3 has 15 amino acids. From germline, CDR1 is MNHEY and CDR2 SVGAGI. The CDR3 spells CAGRTGQDSNQPQHF. The CDR3 DNA follows: TGTGCCGGCAGAACGGGACAGGATAGCAATCAGCCCCAGCATTTT.

The rearrangement links TRBV29-1 to TRBJ1-2, with D perhaps TRBD1 (5 bases). The germline gives CDR1 SQVTM, CDR2 ANQGSEA. This CDR3 contains 14 residues. Trimming removed 4 bases from V and 0 bases from J, with 12 bases in between. CDR3 loop: CSVVPGTANYGYTF. The CDR3 nucleotides are TGCAGCGTTGTTCCAGGGACCGCTAACTATGGCTACACCTTC.

V gene TRBV20-1 combines with J gene TRBJ2-7, with 10 bases lining up with TRBD2. Trimming took 3 bases from V and 6 from J; bases not matched to a gene: 14. Germline CDR1 is DFQATT and CDR2 is SNEGSKA (reference sequence). This CDR3 has 16 residues. CDR3 region: CSARGVLAGYPLEQYF. As DNA, the CDR3 is TGCAGTGCTAGGGGGGTACTAGCGGGGTACCCCCTCGAGCAGTACTTC.

With regard to this clonotype: The junction and the germline gene differ at one end; a read error may be behind it. The chain couples TRBV27 to TRBJ2-5; D assignment may be TRBD1 or TRBD2 (5 bases each). The V gene's germline CDR1 is MNHEY and CDR2 SMNVEV (reference sequence). There are 16 residues in the CDR3. The CDR3 loop reads CASIRGPPLGYNEQYF. Here the CDR3 DNA reads TGCGCCAGCATCCGGGGACCACCCCTCGGGTACAATGAGCAGTACTTC.

The V call is TRBV3-1, the J call TRBJ2-3, with D uncertain. This CDR3 is 11 amino acids long. Germline V lookup: CDR1 LGHDT, CDR2 YNNKEL (reference sequence). V was trimmed by 4 bases and J by 7 bases, leaving 6 bases between them. CDR3 in amino acids: CASSLRNTQYF. CDR3 DNA: TGTGCCAGCAGCCTGCGCAATACGCAGTATTTT.

V and J are TRBV6-2 or TRBV6-3 and TRBJ1-1; TRBD1 aligns across 7 bases. The ends lost 2 bases at V and 5 bases at J; junction bases unmatched: 5. The CDR3 extends over 14 amino acids. Germline assignment: CDR1 MNHEY and CDR2 SVGEGT. CDR3 in amino acids: CASSYADRATEAFF. The DNA for the CDR3 is TGTGCCAGCAGTTACGCCGACAGGGCGACTGAAGCTTTCTTT.

The sample holds a few counts of this clonotype. V usage is TRBV13 and J usage is TRBJ2-4; D gene uncertain. The CDR3 covers 18 residues. Germline V CDR1 and CDR2: PRHDT, FYEKMQ (reference sequence). Trimming removed 6 bases at V and 0 bases at J, with 21 bases between. The CDR3 DNA reads as TGTGCCAGCAGGCCAATTATAGACATAGAAAAAGCCAAAAACATTCAGTACTTC. Translated, it gives CASRPIIDIEKAKNIQYF.

V gene TRBV4-1 combines with J gene TRBJ2-1, with D tentatively TRBD2 (7 bases). The CDR3 extends over 19 amino acids. V was trimmed by 1 base and J by 8 bases, leaving 27 bases between them. Germline V gene data show CDR1 as MGHRA and CDR2 as YSYEKL. The CDR3 here is CASSQGGALSGGREHEQFF. Here the CDR3 DNA reads TGCGCCAGCAGCCAAGGTGGGGCTTTGTCGGGGGGCCGGGAACATGAGCAGTTCTTC.

The V and J genes are TRBV7-2 and TRBJ1-1; TRBD1 matches at 9 bases. Germline values: CDR1 SGHTA, CDR2 FQGNSA. CDR3 size: 12 residues. J lost 9 bases, V lost 6 bases, and 5 bases had no gene match. DNA of the CDR3: TGTGCCAGCAGTCAACAGGGGGCTAAAGCTTTCTTT. Protein: CASSQQGAKAFF.

The V and J genes are TRBV30 and TRBJ2-5; no definite D call. Germline CDR1 GTSNPN, CDR2 SVGIG (reference sequence). The CDR3 consists of 13 residues. V gave up 0 bases and J gave up 2 bases, with 7 bases separating them. The CDR3, as DNA: TGTGCCTGGAGTGTACAGATTCAAGAGACCCAGTACTTC. The encoded protein is CAWSVQIQETQYF.

The chain couples TRBV6-6 to TRBJ2-5; 7 nucleotides match TRBD1. There are 12 residues in the CDR3. With V trimmed by 0 bases and J by 11 bases, 3 bases remained unmatched. Germline V CDR1 and CDR2: MNHNY, SVGAGI (reference sequence). CDR3 sequence reads: CASSYSKTGQYF. In DNA form, the CDR3 reads TGTGCCAGCAGTTACTCGAAGACAGGGCAGTACTTC.

The rearrangement joins TRBV12-3 or TRBV12-4 to TRBJ2-1; 7 bases match TRBD1. The V segment lost 6 bases and the J segment 8 bases; nucleotides outside the gene matches: 4. The CDR3 covers 12 residues. CDR3: CASRPTGDEQFF. The CDR3 DNA reads as TGTGCCAGCAGGCCTACAGGGGATGAGCAGTTCTTC.

This clonotype was detected a few times. The rearrangement joins TRBV20-1 to TRBJ1-6, with D perhaps matching TRBD1 (6 bases). The CDR3 has 15 amino acids. CDR1 DFQATT and CDR2 SNEGSKA come from the germline V gene (reference sequence). Trimming pared 3 bases from V and 0 bases from J, leaving 9 bases between. CDR3 residues: CSARVDSSYNSPLHF. CDR3 in DNA: TGCAGTGCTAGGGTGGACAGCTCCTATAATTCACCCCTCCACTTT.

V usage is TRBV5-1 and J usage is TRBJ1-6, with D uncertain. The V end was cut by 0 bases, the J end by 5 bases, with 12 bases between. The germline CDR1 and CDR2 sequences are SGHRS and YFSETQ. This CDR3 contains 16 residues. CDR3 residues: CASSLAQQQHNSPLHF. CDR3 bases: TGCGCCAGCAGCTTGGCCCAACAGCAACATAATTCACCCCTCCACTTT.